These T cell receptor beta chains were read from a single sample in a study of Ad26.COV2.S vaccination and SARS-CoV-2 variants. Some clones are missing from TCRdb's copy, which holds only in-frame ones; the method was immunoSEQ multiplex PCR. Of approximately 340,000 clones listed, 90% to 95% are singletons. Sequencing was performed on peripheral blood, taken after recovery from COVID-19. The receptors stem from a human donor who had recovered from COVID-19. Both conserved end residues are part of each CDR3. A D gene is named only where the DNA matches it firmly. Part of the rows lack a size; the others show once, few, many or a class for expanded clones.

cdr3_aa: CASSPSYRGGDTGELFF
cdr3_nt: TGTGCCAGCAGCCCCTCCTATCGAGGGGGAGACACCGGGGAGCTGTTTTTT
clone_size: once
v_call: TRBV7-9
j_call: TRBJ2-2
d_call: .

cdr3_aa: CSARVGFGAFF
cdr3_nt: TGCAGTGCTAGAGTTGGGTTCGGAGCTTTCTTT
clone_size: .
v_call: TRBV20-1
j_call: TRBJ1-1
d_call: .

cdr3_aa: CASSETSETQYF
cdr3_nt: TGTGCCAGCAGTGAGACGTCCGAGACCCAGTACTTC
clone_size: .
v_call: TRBV6-1
j_call: TRBJ2-5
d_call: .

cdr3_aa: CASSPTLAGGLNTGELFF
cdr3_nt: TGTGCCAGCTCGCCAACTCTAGCGGGGGGCTTGAACACCGGGGAGCTGTTTTTT
clone_size: .
v_call: TRBV18
j_call: TRBJ2-2
d_call: TRBD2

cdr3_aa: CASSFRFDSSYEQYF
cdr3_nt: TGTGCCAGCAGCTTTAGGTTCGACAGCTCCTACGAGCAGTACTTC
clone_size: .
v_call: TRBV9
j_call: TRBJ2-7
d_call: .

cdr3_aa: CASSPRQGVSGELFF
cdr3_nt: TGTGCCAGTAGTCCTCGACAGGGGGTTAGCGGGGAGCTGTTTTTT
clone_size: .
v_call: TRBV19
j_call: TRBJ2-2
d_call: TRBD1

cdr3_aa: CASRLGQGNTEAFF
cdr3_nt: TGTGCCAGCAGGTTAGGACAGGGAAACACTGAAGCTTTCTTT
clone_size: .
v_call: TRBV6-5
j_call: TRBJ1-1
d_call: TRBD1

cdr3_aa: CASSIDRGETQYF
cdr3_nt: TGTGCCAGCAGTATCGACAGGGGGGAGACCCAGTACTTC
clone_size: .
v_call: TRBV6-5
j_call: TRBJ2-5
d_call: TRBD1

cdr3_aa: CASSFDSQTRAFF
cdr3_nt: TGTGCCAGCAGCTTTGATTCCCAAACCAGGGCTTTCTTT
clone_size: .
v_call: TRBV7-2
j_call: TRBJ1-1
d_call: .

cdr3_aa: CASSLEQSSYNSPLHF
cdr3_nt: TGTGCCAGCAGCTTGGAACAGAGCTCCTATAATTCACCCCTCCACTTT
clone_size: .
v_call: TRBV5-8
j_call: TRBJ1-6
d_call: .

cdr3_aa: CASSDRNYGYTF
cdr3_nt: TGTGCCAGCAGTGACAGGAACTATGGCTACACCTTC
clone_size: .
v_call: TRBV2
j_call: TRBJ1-2
d_call: .

cdr3_aa: CASSFGTDNEQFF
cdr3_nt: TGTGCCAGCAGCTTCGGGACCGACAATGAGCAGTTCTTC
clone_size: .
v_call: TRBV7-9
j_call: TRBJ2-1
d_call: .

cdr3_aa: CASSERAWGGRVSYGYTF
cdr3_nt: TGTGCCAGCAGTGAACGGGCCTGGGGTGGCAGGGTATCCTATGGCTACACCTTC
clone_size: once
v_call: TRBV6-1
j_call: TRBJ1-2
d_call: .

cdr3_aa: CASRIQADTSLQYF
cdr3_nt: TGTGCCAGCAGAATACAAGCGGACACTAGTCTCCAGTACTTC
clone_size: .
v_call: TRBV6-5
j_call: TRBJ2-4
d_call: .

cdr3_aa: CASSPEGGFSYNEQFF
cdr3_nt: TGTGCCAGCAGCCCCGAGGGGGGCTTTTCTTACAATGAGCAGTTCTTC
clone_size: .
v_call: TRBV13
j_call: TRBJ2-1
d_call: .

cdr3_aa: CASNWQRNTEAFF
cdr3_nt: TGTGCCAGTAATTGGCAGAGGAACACTGAAGCTTTCTTT
clone_size: .
v_call: TRBV19
j_call: TRBJ1-1
d_call: .

cdr3_aa: CASRPGTSANQPQHF
cdr3_nt: TGTGCCAGCAGACCCGGGACATCCGCAAATCAGCCCCAGCATTTT
clone_size: .
v_call: TRBV2
j_call: TRBJ1-5
d_call: .

cdr3_aa: CASTLTPGEDEQYF
cdr3_nt: TGTGCCAGCACTCTAACCCCGGGGGAGGACGAGCAGTACTTC
clone_size: .
v_call: TRBV11-2
j_call: TRBJ2-7
d_call: .

cdr3_aa: CAIMKGQGYEQYF
cdr3_nt: TGTGCCATCATGAAAGGACAGGGCTACGAGCAGTACTTC
clone_size: .
v_call: TRBV10-3
j_call: TRBJ2-7
d_call: TRBD1

cdr3_aa: CASSVTGGWDSPLHF
cdr3_nt: TGTGCCAGCAGTGTAACAGGGGGTTGGGATTCACCCCTCCACTTT
clone_size: .
v_call: TRBV27
j_call: TRBJ1-6
d_call: TRBD1

cdr3_aa: CASSTGETQYF
cdr3_nt: TGTGCCAGCAGCACCGGAGAGACCCAGTACTTC
clone_size: .
v_call: TRBV7-9
j_call: TRBJ2-5
d_call: .

cdr3_aa: CATSRTGGAEAFF
cdr3_nt: TGTGCCACCAGCAGAACAGGGGGGGCTGAAGCTTTCTTT
clone_size: .
v_call: TRBV15
j_call: TRBJ1-1
d_call: TRBD1

cdr3_aa: CASSSSAWGAEGYTF
cdr3_nt: TGTGCCAGCAGTTCGTCCGCCTGGGGGGCAGAGGGCTACACCTTC
clone_size: .
v_call: TRBV6-5
j_call: TRBJ1-2
d_call: .

cdr3_aa: CATSRDGEGQETQYF
cdr3_nt: TGTGCCACCAGCAGAGATGGGGAGGGGCAAGAGACCCAGTACTTC
clone_size: .
v_call: TRBV15
j_call: TRBJ2-5
d_call: TRBD2

cdr3_aa: CASSFGTDTQYF
cdr3_nt: TGTGCCAGCAGCTTCGGGACAGATACGCAGTATTTT
clone_size: .
v_call: TRBV5-6
j_call: TRBJ2-3
d_call: .

cdr3_aa: CASSQGGALGEKLFF
cdr3_nt: TGCGCCAGCAGCCAAGGGGGCGCTCTGGGAGAAAAACTGTTTTTT
clone_size: .
v_call: TRBV5-1
j_call: TRBJ1-4
d_call: TRBD1

cdr3_aa: CASSTGPGAGANVLTF
cdr3_nt: TGTGCCAGCAGCACCGGACCGGGGGCTGGGGCCAACGTCCTGACTTTC
clone_size: .
v_call: TRBV7-7
j_call: TRBJ2-6
d_call: .

cdr3_aa: CASSQLRTENQPQHF
cdr3_nt: TGTGCCAGCAGCCAACTAAGGACGGAAAATCAGCCCCAGCATTTT
clone_size: .
v_call: TRBV16
j_call: TRBJ1-5
d_call: .

cdr3_aa: CAISDPGRGSYEQYF
cdr3_nt: TGTGCCATCAGTGACCCCGGGCGGGGGAGCTACGAGCAGTACTTC
clone_size: .
v_call: TRBV10-3
j_call: TRBJ2-7
d_call: TRBD2

cdr3_aa: CAISESPGTGFGYTF
cdr3_nt: TGTGCCATCAGTGAGTCCCCAGGGACAGGGTTCGGCTACACCTTC
clone_size: .
v_call: TRBV10-3
j_call: TRBJ1-2
d_call: TRBD1

cdr3_aa: CASGPLVEANYGYTF
cdr3_nt: TGTGCTAGTGGTCCCCTTGTGGAGGCTAACTATGGCTACACCTTC
clone_size: .
v_call: TRBV12-5
j_call: TRBJ1-2
d_call: .

cdr3_aa: CASSFYAEDNQPQHF
cdr3_nt: TGTGCCAGCAGTTTTTATGCAGAAGACAATCAGCCCCAGCATTTT
clone_size: few
v_call: TRBV27
j_call: TRBJ1-5
d_call: .